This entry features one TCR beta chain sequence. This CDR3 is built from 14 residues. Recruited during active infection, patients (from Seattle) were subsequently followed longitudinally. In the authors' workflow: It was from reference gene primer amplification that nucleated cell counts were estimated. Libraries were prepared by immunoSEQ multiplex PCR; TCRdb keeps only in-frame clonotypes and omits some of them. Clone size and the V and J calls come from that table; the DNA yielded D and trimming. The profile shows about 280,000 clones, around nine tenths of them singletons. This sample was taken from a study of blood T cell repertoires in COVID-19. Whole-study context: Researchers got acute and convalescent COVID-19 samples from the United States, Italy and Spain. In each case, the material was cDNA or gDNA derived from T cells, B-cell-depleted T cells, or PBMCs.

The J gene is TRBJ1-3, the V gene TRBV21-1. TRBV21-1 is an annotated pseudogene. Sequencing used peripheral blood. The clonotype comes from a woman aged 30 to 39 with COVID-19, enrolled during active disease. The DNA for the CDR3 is TGTGCCAGCAGCAAAGTCCCCTTCGGAAACACCATATATTTT. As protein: CASSKVPFGNTIYF.